One sample yielded the 3 T cell receptor beta chains listed below, sequenced in a study of cytomegalovirus exposure and HLA in healthy donors. This table comes from immunoSEQ multiplex PCR, and its TCRdb copy is limited to in-frame clones, with some not included. This sample has some 110,000 clones, with around 85% found just once. The sequenced sample consisted of PBMCs. These receptors were collected from a young man in good health and CMV-seropositive.

The chain joins TRBV4-1 to TRBJ1-5, with 9 bases that match TRBD1. The V segment lost 3 bases and the J segment 6 bases; nucleotides outside the gene matches: 3. Germline loops: CDR1 MGHRA, CDR2 YSYEKL. This CDR3 is built from 14 residues. Here the CDR3 reads CASSQDRGGQPQHF. CDR3 DNA sequence: TGCGCCAGCAGCCAGGACAGGGGAGGTCAGCCCCAGCATTTT.

The J gene is TRBJ2-3, the V gene TRBV5-1, with D maybe TRBD1 (6 bases). The CDR3 runs 14 residues. Germline V gives CDR1 SGHRS, CDR2 YFSETQ. V lost 4 bases and J lost 0, with 9 bases in between. Here the CDR3 DNA reads TGCGCCAGCAGCATAGGACAGAGCACAGATACGCAGTATTTT. Its translation: CASSIGQSTDTQYF.

The genes are TRBV7-2 and TRBJ1-6, with 8 bases identical to TRBD1. Germline V CDR1 and CDR2: SGHTA, FQGNSA. The V and J ends lost 5 bases and 6 bases, in that order; junction bases with no gene match: 6. The CDR3 runs to 15 residues. The CDR3 sequence is CASSMTGATNSPLHF. The CDR3 DNA reads TGTGCCAGCAGCATGACAGGGGCTACTAATTCACCCCTCCACTTT.